The sample holds a few counts of the clone carrying this T cell receptor (beta chain). The target antigen is unknown. Previously described methods and listed TCR primers were employed for the bulk TCR libraries. One entry per CDR3 protein results from TCRdb running MiXCR on the PCR reads. In the table there are 100,000 or so distinct CDR3 sequences, around 30% of which are singletons. The data were obtained in a study of molecular identifiers for immune sequencing clone quantification. CDR1 and CDR2 from the germline V gene are DFQATT and SNEGSKA (reference sequence). CDR3 length equals 11 residues. The V and J ends lost 6 bases and 3 bases respectively, with 8 bases between them. Overall study results and limits: In naive cells, under 1% of molecules belonged to clones above 20 RNA copies, against over 97% in effector cells. Identical TCR molecules that share a barcode could lead to an underestimation of highly expanded clone sizes.

This TCR derives from a human donor in good health. Some libraries in this study had Jurkat cell RNA spiked in. This rearrangement joins TRBV20-1 to TRBJ1-1, with D unclear. The sample comprised naive CD8+ T cells from blood, with Jurkat cell RNA spiked in. Subset indicated: FACS-sorted CD8+CD4-CCR7+CD45RA+ naive T cells. CDR3 nucleotides: TGCAGTGCGTACTTGGACACTGAAGCTTTCTTT. Amino acid sequence: CSAYLDTEAFF.